These 7 T cell receptor beta chains were sequenced from one sample in a study of PD-1 blockade in mismatch repair-deficient tumors. TCRdb's table, derived via immunoSEQ multiplex PCR, lists solely in-frame clones and lacks some. Among approximately 100,000 clones listed, 70% to 85% were seen once. The sample here was peripheral blood, taken 35 to 37 weeks after starting pembrolizumab. The receptors stem from an adult with mismatch repair-deficient cancer.

This clone has only a few counts. This chain joins TRBV27 and TRBJ2-7, with D perhaps matching TRBD2 (5 bases). V gave up 8 bases and J gave up 0 bases, with 11 bases separating them. CDR1 and CDR2 from the germline V gene are MNHEY and SMNVEV (reference sequence). The CDR3 is 13 amino acids. In nucleotides, the CDR3 is TGTGCCAGCGGGAGAAGCCCCTCCTACGAGCAGTACTTC. This sequence encodes CASGRSPSYEQYF.

The chain is built from TRBV18 and TRBJ2-7; D is possibly TRBD2 (5 bases). Trimming shortened V by 2 bases and J by 3 bases, and 8 bases separated the two germline ends. Germline loops: CDR1 KGHSH, CDR2 LQKENI. The CDR3 is made up of 13 amino acids. CDR3 residues: CASSPSGGYEQYF. CDR3 bases: TGTGCCAGCTCACCAAGCGGAGGCTACGAGCAGTACTTC.

To note about this clone: This same CDR3 is encoded by further DNA sequences in the sample. The chain employs TRBV5-1 and TRBJ2-7, with 10 bases that match TRBD1. From germline, CDR1 is SGHRS and CDR2 YFSETQ. V shed 1 base, J shed 6 bases, and the junction held 4 bases outside the gene matches. The length of the CDR3 is 14 residues. In DNA, the CDR3 is TGCGCCAGCAGCTTGCGACAGGGGGCGGGCGAGCAGTACTTC. Translated: CASSLRQGAGEQYF.

The V call is TRBV19, the J call TRBJ2-1; 7 positions agree with TRBD2. V shed 4 bases and J 8 bases; nucleotides not matched to a gene: 17. This CDR3 has 17 residues. Germline assignment: CDR1 LNHDA and CDR2 SQIVND (reference sequence). In DNA form, the CDR3 reads TGTGCCAGTAGTACAGGCCTCCTACGGGAGGTGGCGCATGAGCAGTTCTTC. Protein sequence: CASSTGLLREVAHEQFF.

This clone was counted a few times. V and J are TRBV9 and TRBJ2-1; D tentatively reads TRBD1 or TRBD2 (5 bases each). The germline CDR1 and CDR2 sequences are SGDLS and YYNGEE. The CDR3 runs to 13 residues. V shed 3 bases and J shed 8 bases, with 12 bases lying between them. CDR3 nucleotide sequence: TGTGCCAGCAGCGGGGGGTACTCGGATGAGCAGTTCTTC. This sequence encodes CASSGGYSDEQFF.

This chain uses TRBV5-1 with TRBJ1-3; perhaps TRBD1 as D (5 bases). Per germline, CDR1 SGHRS and CDR2 YFSETQ. Trimming took off 4 bases at V and 0 bases at J, with 14 bases between the two ends. The CDR3 consists of 16 residues. The CDR3 here is CASSLGDPNSGNTIYF. In nucleotides, the CDR3 is TGCGCCAGCAGCCTGGGGGACCCAAACTCTGGAAACACCATATATTTT. The full variable domain, completed using reference TRBV5-1 and TRBJ1-3, is KAGVTQTPRYLIKTRGQQVTLSCSPISGHRSVSWYQQTPGQGLQFLFEYFSETQRNKGNFPGRFSGRQFSNSRSEMNVSTLELGDSALYLCASSLGDPNSGNTIYFGEGSWLTVV.

This clone showed up just a few times. The CDR3 protein is CASSRQGRTNYGYTF. The CDR3 DNA reads TGTGCCAGCAGCCGCCAGGGACGGACTAACTATGGCTACACCTTC. This chain uses TRBV14 with TRBJ1-2, with a tentative D call TRBD1 (5 bases). Trimming took off 4 bases at V and 0 bases at J, with 12 bases between the two ends. Germline V gene sequence: CDR1 SGHDN, CDR2 FVKESK. The CDR3 covers 15 residues.